The T cell receptor beta chain described here comes from a study of PD-1 blockade in classical Hodgkin lymphoma. General study findings and limits: Newly diagnosed patients were reported to start with lower TCR diversity than healthy donors. What caused the repertoire differences, perhaps disease activity or prior therapy, remains undefined.

Trimming pared 4 bases from V and 4 bases from J, leaving 14 bases between. This CDR3 spans 15 amino acids. CDR1 and CDR2 from the germline V gene are SGHDN and FVKESK. Time point here: newly diagnosed, previously untreated cHL patient sample. Magnetic negative selection of thawed PBMCs yielded the CD8+ T cells. Worth noting for this clone: Antigen specificity is unknown.

Using immunoSEQ multiplex PCR, the repertoire was profiled, and TCRdb retains in-frame clones only, with some absent. The data show approximately 14,000 clones, roughly nine tenths seen once. V and J are TRBV14 and TRBJ2-1, with D tentatively TRBD1 (5 bases). This sequence originates from a human donor with classical Hodgkin lymphoma. Sequencing input: CD8+ T cells from blood. CDR3 loop: CASSRGRSEYNEQFF. For the CDR3, the DNA is TGTGCCAGCAGCCGGGGCCGTTCGGAGTACAATGAGCAGTTCTTC.